A single sample is the source of the 26 T cell receptor beta chains below, sequenced in a study of human T cells and chemical hapten exposure. MiXCR, run by TCRdb on the 5' RACE reads, gives a single entry per CDR3 protein. The sample lists 130,000 or so distinct CDR3 sequences; about 4% were seen once. Before extraction, the whole blood was not fractionated, and total RNA was taken from it. The receptor source for this set is a female donor in good health.

There are many counts of this clonotype. V and J are TRBV10-3 and TRBJ2-5, with 8 bases fitting TRBD1. CDR3 length: 15 residues. CDR1 is ENHRY and CDR2 is SYGVKD in the germline V gene. V lost 3 bases to trimming and J lost 0 bases; unmatched junction nucleotides: 3. The CDR3 spells CAISEDRGYQETQYF. The CDR3 DNA reads TGTGCCATCAGTGAAGACAGGGGATACCAAGAGACCCAGTACTTC.

Ten or more counts support this clonotype. This chain uses TRBV5-1 with TRBJ2-3; 7 bases agree with TRBD2. The CDR3 is 16 amino acids. Germline lookup yields CDR1 SGHRS and CDR2 YFSETQ. J was trimmed by 0 bases and V by 2 bases; bases with no gene match: 6. In DNA form, the CDR3 reads TGCGCCAGCAGCTTATTCGCGGGGGAGAGCACAGATACGCAGTATTTT. As protein: CASSLFAGESTDTQYF.

The chain has TRBV5-1 and TRBJ2-1; tentatively, D is TRBD2 (5 bases). V gave up 2 bases and J gave up 0 bases, with 6 bases separating them. The CDR3 totals 14 residues. Germline V gene sequence: CDR1 SGHRS, CDR2 YFSETQ. The CDR3: CASSLEGSYNEQFF. The CDR3 nucleotides are TGCGCCAGCAGCTTAGAGGGCTCCTACAATGAGCAGTTCTTC.

This clonotype was observed a handful of times. The CDR3 spells CASSLSAAVANEKLFF. The CDR3 bases are TGTGCCAGCTCACTCTCGGCCGCCGTGGCTAATGAAAAACTGTTTTTT. The V call is TRBV18, the J call TRBJ1-4; no clear D gene. Trimming took 4 bases from V and 3 from J, leaving 15 bases between them. This CDR3 has 16 amino acids. Germline V gene data show CDR1 as KGHSH and CDR2 as LQKENI.

At least ten counts were recorded for this clonotype. The V and J genes are TRBV20-1 and TRBJ2-2; 9 bases match TRBD1. Unmatched junction bases numbered 4, after V lost 3 bases and J lost 5 bases. The CDR3 runs to 14 residues. CDR1 is DFQATT, CDR2 SNEGSKA, per germline (reference sequence). The CDR3 nucleotides read TGCAGTGCTAGCGGGACAGGGAGGACCGGGGAGCTGTTTTTT. Encoded protein: CSASGTGRTGELFF.

This clonotype has a count of ten or more. In DNA form, the CDR3 reads TGTGCCAGCAGCAAGTTTTACACCGGGGAGCTGTTTTTT. This encodes CASSKFYTGELFF. This chain uses TRBV14 with TRBJ2-2, with D uncertain. Germline CDR1 SGHDN, CDR2 FVKESK. The germline V and J ends were trimmed by 5 bases and 3 bases, with 7 bases remaining between them. The CDR3 consists of 13 residues.

The sample holds many counts of this clonotype. The chain combines TRBV28 with TRBJ1-5; 9 nucleotides align to TRBD1. V dropped 6 bases and J dropped 3; count of bases not matched to a gene: 3. CDR3 length: 14 residues. CDR1 and CDR2 from the germline V gene are MDHEN and SYDVKM. The DNA for the CDR3 is TGTGCCAGCAGCCGGGACAGGGCCAATCAGCCCCAGCATTTT. This encodes CASSRDRANQPQHF.

The chain employs TRBV5-1 and TRBJ2-5; 8 bases are a match to TRBD1. V was pared by 4 bases and J by 4 bases, with 9 bases of the junction left unmatched. Germline V gene data show CDR1 as SGHRS and CDR2 as YFSETQ. This CDR3 is built from 15 residues. CDR3 residues: CASSAGTGGSETQYF. The CDR3, as DNA: TGCGCCAGCAGCGCCGGTACAGGGGGTTCAGAGACCCAGTACTTC.

A note on this clonotype: This sequence may be a read error, since a much larger clone differs from it by one base. The J gene is TRBJ1-3, the V gene TRBV29-1; D is undetermined. The germline gives CDR1 SQVTM, CDR2 ANQGSEA. V lost 6 bases and J lost 4, with 19 bases in between. The CDR3 is 15 amino acids. The CDR3 protein is CSVDSLGGGGNTIYF. The CDR3 coding sequence is TGCAGCGTCGATTCTCTCGGAGGTGGGGGAAACACCATATATTTT.

This clonotype was found a few times. A much more abundant neighbour one base away suggests this may be a read error. The genes are TRBV28 and TRBJ1-2; possibly TRBD1 for D (5 bases). Germline CDR1 MDHEN, CDR2 SYDVKM. The length of the CDR3 is 14 residues. Between the trimmed V and J ends, which lost 6 bases and 6 bases, there was a span of 17 bases. CDR3 region: CASSPLGTSDGYTF. In DNA, the CDR3 is TGTGCCAGCAGCCCCCTTGGGACCAGCGATGGCTACACCTTC.

DNA for the CDR3: TGTGCCAGCAGCTTCCTCGGGACACGCAACACCGGGGAGCTGTTTTTT. It codes for CASSFLGTRNTGELFF. The chain carries TRBV7-3 and TRBJ2-2; a possible D gene is TRBD1 (6 bases). The CDR3 is 16 residues long. V lost 3 bases and J 2 bases, leaving 13 bases between the germline ends. CDR1 is SGHTA and CDR2 is FQGTGA in the germline V gene.

This clonotype occurred many times. This sequence joins TRBV12-3 or TRBV12-4 and TRBJ1-6, with D perhaps TRBD1 (5 bases). The CDR3 is 20 residues long. V was cut by 1 base and J by 0 bases, with 19 bases left in between. The CDR3, as DNA: TGTGCCAGCAGTTTAGGTTTAGGGCCGGGACTGAGCTCCTATAATTCACCCCTCCACTTT. It codes for CASSLGLGPGLSSYNSPLHF.

This clonotype was counted at least ten times. V is TRBV18 and J is TRBJ1-1; D perhaps matches TRBD1 (5 bases). Looked up from germline, CDR1 is KGHSH and CDR2 is LQKENI. The CDR3 consists of 15 residues. V gave up 3 bases and J gave up 0 bases, with 11 bases separating them. CDR3 amino acids: CASSPGWDLNTEAFF. The DNA for the CDR3 is TGTGCCAGCTCACCGGGTTGGGACTTGAACACTGAAGCTTTCTTT.

The CDR3 DNA reads TGTGCCAGCTCACGGGCGGAAGGGTACGAGCAGTACTTC. Protein: CASSRAEGYEQYF. V and J are TRBV18 and TRBJ2-7; D not certain. CDR1 is KGHSH, CDR2 LQKENI, per germline. Trimming left V 4 bases short and J 4 bases short, with 11 bases between. The CDR3 sequence is 13 residues long.

There are a few counts of this clonotype. The CDR3 loop is CASSVVTGGMTEAFF. The CDR3 nucleotides read TGTGCCAGCAGCGTAGTGACAGGGGGGATGACTGAAGCTTTCTTT. J is TRBJ1-1 and V is TRBV9, with 9 positions matching TRBD1. Germline V gives CDR1 SGDLS, CDR2 YYNGEE. CDR3 length equals 15 residues. J lost 5 bases, V lost 0 bases, and 5 bases had no gene match.

The sample holds a few counts of this clonotype. The rearrangement links TRBV20-1 to TRBJ2-2; D is ambiguous. Germline V gene lookup returns CDR1 DFQATT and CDR2 SNEGSKA (reference sequence). This CDR3 region has 13 residues. Trimming stripped 0 bases from V and 4 bases from J, with 6 bases between. The CDR3 DNA sequence: TGCAGTGCTAGAGACATCCCCACCGGGGAGCTGTTTTTT. Protein sequence: CSARDIPTGELFF.

In this sample, this clonotype turned up many times. The chain joins TRBV6-5 to TRBJ1-1; 8 bases align to TRBD1. After removal of 3 bases from V and 11 bases from J, the junction contained 11 bases not matched to a gene. The V gene's germline CDR1 is MNHEY and CDR2 SVGAGI. The CDR3 spans 14 residues. The CDR3 is CASSYNRGDGRAFF. CDR3 nucleotides: TGTGCCAGCAGTTATAACAGGGGGGACGGGAGGGCTTTCTTT.

This clonotype was found a few times. The chain is built from TRBV29-1 and TRBJ1-2; perhaps TRBD1 as D (5 bases). Germline assignment: CDR1 SQVTM and CDR2 ANQGSEA. With 4 bases removed from V and 5 bases from J, the gap between germline ends came to 14 bases. The CDR3 extends over 13 amino acids. DNA for the CDR3: TGCAGCGTTGGGTCAGGGCCAGGGTATGGCTACACCTTC. Translation gives CSVGSGPGYGYTF.

This clonotype was observed at least ten times. The V call is TRBV7-3, the J call TRBJ1-1; no reliable D call. Germline V gives CDR1 SGHTA, CDR2 FQGTGA. This CDR3 is built from 10 residues. Trimming left V 3 bases short and J 10 bases short, with 6 bases between. This chain's CDR3 is CASSLLGAFF. In DNA, the CDR3 is TGTGCCAGCAGCTTGCTGGGAGCTTTCTTT.

The sample holds many counts of this clonotype. The V gene is TRBV6-2 or TRBV6-3, the J gene TRBJ2-5; D is ambiguous. In germline, CDR1 is MNHEY, CDR2 SVGEGT. This CDR3 region has 12 residues. Trimming removed 2 bases from V and 5 bases from J, with 6 bases in between. The CDR3 region has the DNA TGTGCCAGCAGTTACCCCCGCGAGACCCAGTACTTC. The encoded protein is CASSYPRETQYF.

This clonotype occurred many times. The chain employs TRBV2 and TRBJ2-2, with D possibly TRBD2 on 5 matching bases. The germline CDR1 and CDR2 sequences are SNHLY and FYNNEI. Trimming left V 4 bases short and J 5 bases short, with 11 bases between. This CDR3 comprises 14 residues. The CDR3 is CASSVIPGTGELFF. DNA of the CDR3: TGTGCCAGCAGTGTAATCCCGGGAACCGGGGAGCTGTTTTTT. The variable domain in full, completed from reference TRBV2 and TRBJ2-2, reads EPEVTQTPSHQVTQMGQEVILRCVPISNHLYFYWYRQILGQKVEFLVSFYNNEISEKSEIFDDQFSVERPDGSNFTLKIRSTKLEDSAMYFCASSVIPGTGELFFGEGSRLTVL.

The gene calls are TRBV7-9 and TRBJ2-1; perhaps TRBD1 as D (5 bases). Trimming took 1 base from V and 9 from J, leaving 16 bases between them. This CDR3 comprises 15 residues. Germline CDR1 reads SEHNR; CDR2 reads FQNEAQ (reference sequence). CDR3 in DNA: TGTGCCAGCAGCTTAGTTGTGGGGCCCCAATTTGAGCAGTTCTTC. Translation: CASSLVVGPQFEQFF.

This clonotype was counted many times. The rearrangement uses TRBV28 and TRBJ1-5; 8 bases are a match to TRBD1. CDR3 length: 15 residues. CDR1 and CDR2 (germline): MDHEN, SYDVKM. The V segment lost 6 bases and the J segment 1 base; nucleotides outside the gene matches: 5. The CDR3 DNA sequence: TGTGCCAGCAGACCTACAGGGGGAAGCAATCAGCCCCAGCATTTT. Its protein product is CASRPTGGSNQPQHF. Filled out from reference TRBV28 and TRBJ1-5, the complete variable domain reads DVKVTQSSRYLVKRTGEKVFLECVQDMDHENMFWYRQDPGLGLRLIYFSYDVKMKEKGDIPEGYSVSREKKERFSLILESASTNQTSMYLCASRPTGGSNQPQHFGDGTRLSIL.

This clonotype has more than one count but fewer than ten. This chain uses TRBV3-1 with TRBJ2-7, with 7 bases that match TRBD1. Trimming took 9 bases from V and 0 from J; bases not matched to a gene: 2. The CDR3 runs 12 residues. Germline V gene lookup returns CDR1 LGHDT and CDR2 YNNKEL (reference sequence). The CDR3 loop reads CARGQSSYEQYF. DNA for the CDR3: TGTGCCAGGGGACAGAGCTCCTACGAGCAGTACTTC.

The V gene is TRBV2, the J gene TRBJ2-6; 8 bases are shared with TRBD1. The ends lost 5 bases at V and 1 base at J; junction bases unmatched: 4. Looked up from germline, CDR1 is SNHLY and CDR2 is FYNNEI. CDR3 size: 16 residues. As DNA, the CDR3 is TGTGCCAGCAGTCGGACAGGGCCGTCTGGGGCCAACGTCCTGACTTTC. This translates into CASSRTGPSGANVLTF.

This clonotype was found many times. V is TRBV28 and J is TRBJ1-5; tentative D call: TRBD1 (5 bases). CDR3 length: 16 amino acids. Germline V CDR1 and CDR2: MDHEN, SYDVKM. V lost 6 bases to trimming and J lost 0 bases, with 15 bases between them. The CDR3 protein is CASRQDRLASNQPQHF. In DNA form, the CDR3 reads TGTGCCAGCAGGCAAGACAGACTAGCTAGCAATCAGCCCCAGCATTTT.